These 27 T cell receptor beta chains share one sample of origin, sequenced in a study of cytomegalovirus exposure and HLA in healthy donors (dated by TCRdb to the late 2010s). Library construction relied on the immunoSEQ multiplex PCR assay. TCRdb carries this immuneACCESS record with in-frame sequences only. Its versions omit some clonotypes, under half of them owing to an unresolved V gene in the studies checked, with the rest unexplained. A total of about 400,000 clones appear in this sample, approximately 90% of them only once. The ten biggest clones cover roughly 0.83% of the sample. The sample comprised PBMCs. The receptors here all came from a woman between 18 and 29 years old in good health and CMV-seronegative.

This clone was seen just once. The rearrangement joins TRBV4-1 to TRBJ1-5, with 10 positions matching TRBD1. Germline CDR1 MGHRA, CDR2 YSYEKL. V trimming: 5 bases; J trimming: 1 base; junction bases outside the gene matches: 5. The CDR3 is made up of 16 amino acids. The CDR3 nucleotides are TGCGCCAGCAGCGGAGGACAGGGGGTAAGCAATCAGCCCCAGCATTTT. This encodes CASSGGQGVSNQPQHF.

The CDR3 DNA reads TGTGCCAGCAGCCACTCAACGAACACTGAAGCTTTCTTT. Translation gives CASSHSTNTEAFF. The chain joins TRBV11-3 to TRBJ1-1; D remains unclear. This CDR3 comprises 13 residues. V gave up 5 bases and J gave up 1 base, with 8 bases separating them. Germline V gene sequence: CDR1 SGHNT, CDR2 YENEEA.

The chain links TRBV9 to TRBJ2-7; TRBD1 matches 12 bases. This CDR3 region has 16 residues. V was pared by 0 bases and J by 6 bases, with 7 bases of the junction left unmatched. Germline CDR1 SGDLS, CDR2 YYNGEE. Written as DNA, the CDR3 is TGTGCCAGCAGCGTAGGTATGGGACAGGGGGCGAGCGAGCAGTACTTC. Encoded protein: CASSVGMGQGASEQYF.

This clone was counted a single time. The V gene is TRBV6-1, the J gene TRBJ2-7; D perhaps matches TRBD1 (5 bases). The length of the CDR3 is 15 residues. V was trimmed by 0 bases and J by 0 bases, leaving 9 bases between them. In germline, CDR1 is MNHNS, CDR2 SASEGT. The DNA for the CDR3 is TGTGCCAGCAGTGAAGCCCAGGGTAGCTCCTACGAGCAGTACTTC. Protein sequence: CASSEAQGSSYEQYF.

This clone was recorded only once. This chain connects TRBV30 to TRBJ2-7, with D unresolved. V was trimmed by 4 bases and J by 2 bases, leaving 9 bases between them. The CDR3 consists of 12 residues. Germline V gene sequence: CDR1 GTSNPN, CDR2 SVGIG (reference sequence). As DNA, the CDR3 is TGTGCCTGGATCAAATCCCCCTACGAGCAGTACTTC. Translation gives CAWIKSPYEQYF.

The genes are TRBV5-1 and TRBJ2-7; D is possibly TRBD2 (6 bases). CDR1 is SGHRS, CDR2 YFSETQ, per germline. The CDR3 loop spans 13 amino acids. V dropped 4 bases and J dropped 2 bases, with 10 bases sitting between them. The CDR3 nucleotides are TGCGCCAGCAGCCGGAGGGAAGCCTACGAGCAGTACTTC. It specifies CASSRREAYEQYF.

This clone occurred once. The chain has TRBV7-8 and TRBJ2-7; TRBD2 aligns across 8 bases. This CDR3 is built from 16 residues. V dropped 2 bases and J dropped 2; count of bases not matched to a gene: 8. The germline V gene has CDR1 SGHVS and CDR2 FQNEAQ. CDR3 amino acids: CASSLLASGRTYEQYF. CDR3 bases: TGTGCCAGCAGCTTATTAGCTAGCGGGCGCACCTACGAGCAGTACTTC.

This clone was found many times. The chain combines TRBV4-2 with TRBJ1-6; D not certain. Trimming pared 4 bases from V and 10 bases from J, leaving 14 bases between. This CDR3 region has 14 residues. Germline V CDR1 and CDR2: LGHNA, YNFKEQ. CDR3 loop: CASSPPEGGSPLHF. The DNA of the CDR3 is TGTGCCAGCAGCCCGCCCGAGGGAGGGTCACCCCTCCACTTT.

This chain joins TRBV6-4 and TRBJ2-1, with D possibly matching TRBD2 (6 bases). The CDR3 has 16 residues. Trimming cost V 0 bases and J 7 bases, with 16 bases left between them. Germline V lookup: CDR1 MRHNA, CDR2 SNTAGT. The CDR3 reads CASSDSARGTGNEQFF. The CDR3 nucleotides are TGTGCCAGCAGTGACTCAGCCCGGGGGACGGGGAATGAGCAGTTCTTC.

The chain uses TRBV9 and TRBJ2-7; 7 bases are shared with TRBD2. J was trimmed by 0 bases and V by 0 bases; bases with no gene match: 6. This CDR3 is 16 amino acids long. Per germline, CDR1 SGDLS and CDR2 YYNGEE. CDR3: CASSVASGLPSYEQYF. CDR3 in DNA: TGTGCCAGCAGCGTAGCTTCGGGACTACCCTCCTACGAGCAGTACTTC.

This clone was picked up a small number of times. The rearrangement uses TRBV5-1 and TRBJ2-7; possible D gene TRBD1, 6 bases. The germline V and J ends were trimmed by 2 bases and 3 bases, with 15 bases remaining between them. CDR1 and CDR2 (germline): SGHRS, YFSETQ. The length of the CDR3 is 15 residues. CDR3 DNA sequence: TGCGCCAGCAGCTTCGGAAACGGACAGATCTACGAGCAGTACTTC. Translated, it gives CASSFGNGQIYEQYF. Supplemented by reference TRBV5-1 and TRBJ2-7, the full variable domain reads KAGVTQTPRYLIKTRGQQVTLSCSPISGHRSVSWYQQTPGQGLQFLFEYFSETQRNKGNFPGRFSGRQFSNSRSEMNVSTLELGDSALYLCASSFGNGQIYEQYFGPGTRLTVT.

The chain joins TRBV28 to TRBJ2-3; a weak D match, TRBD1 (6 bases). This CDR3 has 17 amino acids. Trimming took 1 base from V and 0 from J, leaving 14 bases between them. CDR1 and CDR2 (germline): MDHEN, SYDVKM. The CDR3, as DNA: TGTGCCAGCAGTTTATCCCGCCAGGGGCCTAGCACAGATACGCAGTATTTT. Its translation is CASSLSRQGPSTDTQYF.

The genes are TRBV27 and TRBJ2-5; 11 nucleotides match TRBD2. J lost 4 bases, V lost 8 bases, and 6 bases had no gene match. Looked up from germline, CDR1 is MNHEY and CDR2 is SMNVEV (reference sequence). CDR3 length equals 14 residues. CDR3 coding DNA: TGTGCCAGCCAACGCCTAGCGGGAGGAGAGACCCAGTACTTC. Protein: CASQRLAGGETQYF.

This chain connects TRBV6-5 to TRBJ1-5, with no clear D. V shed 7 bases and J shed 0 bases, with 10 bases lying between them. The CDR3 is 14 amino acids. Germline V gene lookup returns CDR1 MNHEY and CDR2 SVGAGI. For the CDR3, the DNA is TGTGCCAGCAATCTCACACATAGCAATCAGCCCCAGCATTTT. Translated, it gives CASNLTHSNQPQHF.

The sample holds a few counts of this clone. The CDR3 loop reads CASSVAGGPDEQYF. The CDR3 bases are TGTGCCAGCAGTGTAGCGGGAGGGCCCGACGAGCAGTACTTC. V is TRBV6-5 and J is TRBJ2-7; 11 bases match TRBD2. The CDR3 spans 14 residues. The junction had 5 bases not matched to a gene; V was cut back by 5 bases and J by 5 bases. The V gene's germline CDR1 is MNHEY and CDR2 SVGAGI.

This clone was found once. The chain links TRBV30 to TRBJ2-5; 16 positions match TRBD2. Germline assignment: CDR1 GTSNPN and CDR2 SVGIG (reference sequence). CDR3 length: 18 residues. The V gene end was trimmed by 0 bases and the J gene end by 0 bases; junction bases not matched to a gene: 4. CDR3: CAWSVLGLAGGYQETQYF. The CDR3 nucleotides are TGTGCCTGGAGTGTACTGGGACTAGCGGGGGGGTACCAAGAGACCCAGTACTTC.

V is TRBV11-2 and J is TRBJ2-5; 14 positions match TRBD2. The V segment lost 5 bases and the J segment 4 bases; nucleotides outside the gene matches: 12. Germline lookup yields CDR1 SGHAT and CDR2 FQNNGV. This CDR3 is 18 amino acids long. Here the CDR3 DNA reads TGTGCCAGCAGCCCGGGACTAGCGGGGGAGCTTGTTCCAGAGACCCAGTACTTC. Protein: CASSPGLAGELVPETQYF.

The chain uses TRBV5-6 and TRBJ2-3, with TRBD2 matching 12 bases. The V gene end was trimmed by 0 bases and the J gene end by 8 bases; junction bases not matched to a gene: 1. The CDR3 is made up of 14 amino acids. The germline CDR1 and CDR2 sequences are SGHDT and YYEEEE. The CDR3 protein is CASSLGLAGVTQYF. DNA of the CDR3: TGTGCCAGCAGCTTGGGACTAGCGGGAGTTACGCAGTATTTT.

The chain recombines TRBV7-7 with TRBJ2-2; the D gene is possibly TRBD1 (6 bases). The V gene's germline CDR1 is SSHAT and CDR2 FNYEAQ (reference sequence). The CDR3 is 14 amino acids. V was clipped by 5 bases and J by 1 base, with 8 bases between them. The CDR3: CASSRGQNTGELFF. DNA for the CDR3: TGTGCCAGCAGCCGGGGACAGAACACCGGGGAGCTGTTTTTT. Based on the CDR3 plus reference TRBV7-7 and TRBJ2-2, the full variable domain is GAGVSQSPRYKVTKRGQDVTLRCDPISSHATLYWYQQALGQGPEFLTYFNYEAQPDKSGLPSDRFSAERPEGSISTLTIQRTEQRDSAMYRCASSRGQNTGELFFGEGSRLTVL.

This clone was recorded once. The J gene is TRBJ2-2, the V gene TRBV2, with 7 positions matching TRBD2. In germline, CDR1 is SNHLY, CDR2 FYNNEI. The ends lost 9 bases at V and 0 bases at J; junction bases unmatched: 7. CDR3 size: 15 residues. CDR3 nucleotides: TGTGCCAGTCAATTGAGCGGGGCGAACACCGGGGAGCTGTTTTTT. Its protein product is CASQLSGANTGELFF.

In DNA form, the CDR3 reads TGTGCCAGCAGCCTTGTCGCGGGAGGGGAGGAAGAGCAGTTCTTC. Protein sequence: CASSLVAGGEEEQFF. The chain employs TRBV4-2 and TRBJ2-1; TRBD2 aligns across 9 bases. J lost 10 bases, V lost 4 bases, and 11 bases had no gene match. The length of the CDR3 is 15 residues. Germline V gene data show CDR1 as LGHNA and CDR2 as YNFKEQ.

This clone was seen a handful of times. J is TRBJ2-5 and V is TRBV14; D remains unclear. V was pared by 4 bases and J by 5 bases, with 5 bases between. This CDR3 region has 11 residues. Germline V gene data show CDR1 as SGHDN and CDR2 as FVKESK. The CDR3 coding sequence is TGTGCCAGCAGCCTCGGGGAGACCCAGTACTTC. This codes for CASSLGETQYF.

The chain joins TRBV7-2 to TRBJ2-1; TRBD2 is a possible D gene (6 bases). The CDR3 is made up of 12 amino acids. The germline V gene has CDR1 SGHTA and CDR2 FQGNSA. V lost 7 bases and J 8 bases, leaving 12 bases between the germline ends. The CDR3 DNA reads TGTGCCAGCACCCGGCTAGCGTATGAGCAGTTCTTC. Protein sequence: CASTRLAYEQFF.

The J gene is TRBJ2-3, the V gene TRBV25-1; D may be TRBD1 (6 bases). V was trimmed by 6 bases and J by 0 bases, leaving 13 bases between them. The V gene's germline CDR1 is MGHDK and CDR2 SYGVNS. This CDR3 contains 15 residues. Written as DNA, the CDR3 is TGTGCCAGCAGACAGGGTCTGCCTAGCACAGATACGCAGTATTTT. Translated, it gives CASRQGLPSTDTQYF.

V usage is TRBV6-5 and J usage is TRBJ1-5; no clear D gene. The V and J ends lost 2 bases and 9 bases respectively, with 11 bases between them. Per germline, CDR1 MNHEY and CDR2 SVGAGI. This CDR3 has 13 amino acids. The CDR3 sequence: CASSYNSQRPQHF. CDR3 coding DNA: TGTGCCAGCAGTTACAACAGCCAGAGGCCCCAGCATTTT.

The chain couples TRBV2 to TRBJ1-6; D is perhaps TRBD1 (5 bases). This CDR3 contains 16 residues. The V gene lost 5 bases and the J gene lost 8 bases, with 19 bases spanning the gap. CDR1 is SNHLY and CDR2 is FYNNEI in the germline V gene. The CDR3 DNA reads as TGTGCCAGCAGTCCCCAGGGAGGGCCCCTTGATTCACCCCTCCACTTT. Protein: CASSPQGGPLDSPLHF.

The J gene is TRBJ2-1, the V gene TRBV5-6, with TRBD1 matching 7 bases. CDR3 length: 15 residues. V lost 6 bases, J lost 0 bases, and 6 bases stayed unmatched. Germline CDR1 reads SGHDT; CDR2 reads YYEEEE. This CDR3 reads CASTLDRSSYNEQFF. As DNA, the CDR3 is TGTGCCAGCACCCTGGACAGGAGCTCCTACAATGAGCAGTTCTTC.